The sequence of this TCR beta chain was determined in a study of CD8 T cells in Susac syndrome. CD8+ and CD4+ T cells taken from blood had their TCR beta sequenced. TEMRA cells underwent FACS enrichment and CD8+ and CD4+ T cells underwent negative isolation. Random hexamers were used to reverse transcribe an amount of about 0.45 to 1 ug RNA. An immunoSEQ multiplex PCR generated amplified TCR beta CDR3 products spanning 54 Vbeta and 13 Jbeta. TCRdb reprocessed the immunoSEQ multiplex PCR reads with MiXCR, giving one entry per CDR3 protein. Among roughly 120,000 distinct CDR3 sequences listed, about 95% were seen once. The CDR3 length is 15 residues. Unmatched junction bases numbered 6, after V lost 4 bases and J lost 5 bases. Germline loops: CDR1 SGHRS, CDR2 YFSETQ.

The sequenced sample was CD4+ T cells from PBMCs. The receptor was derived from a human donor in good health. This sequence joins TRBV5-1 and TRBJ1-5; TRBD1 matches 10 bases. CDR3 in DNA: TGCGCCAGCAGCAAGGGGACAGGGGCGTATCAGCCCCAGCATTTT. Protein product: CASSKGTGAYQPQHF.